What follows is one T cell receptor beta chain and its context. By its share of the sample, this clone is medium-sized (0.01 to 0.1%). The target of this receptor is not known. No quality values exist for individual bases; no much larger clone is one base distant. The entry originates in a study of CD8+ T cells in alopecia areata (dated by TCRdb to between 2017 and 2018). The study in broad terms: The treated patients, all with moderate-to-severe alopecia areata, were enrolled in an open-label pilot trial of oral tofacitinib given at 5 to 10 mg twice daily. Tofacitinib was administered for 6 to 18 months, and 6 months of follow-up off drug were then conducted to assess delayed response and recurrence. For the treated patients, the SALT score, which quantifies what percentage of scalp surface area is affected, served as the measure of disease severity. To study T cell clonal expansion in alopecia areata, the researchers applied high-throughput TCRbeta sequencing to both the C3H/HeJ mouse model and human patients. On the human side, TCRbeta sequencing was run on scalp tissue and on sorted CD4+ and CD8+ peripheral blood T cells from healthy controls and from alopecia areata patients with either patchy or totalis/universalis disease. Biopsies were taken from tofacitinib-treated patients at baseline and at 4 and 24 weeks of treatment, and a later scalp biopsy was taken in several of the tofacitinib-treated patients. Scalp clonality was compared among normal scalp (n=4), patchy alopecia areata scalp (n=8), and alopecia totalis/universalis scalp (n=8). The RNA source kit depended on sample type: the PAXgene miRNA kit for fixed scalp, the miRNeasy kit for PBMCs, and the RNeasy kit for mouse skin. TCRbeta CDR3 regions were amplified by immunoSEQ multiplex PCR with 35 Vbeta forward and 13 Jbeta reverse primers.

Receptor libraries were prepared by the immunoSEQ multiplex PCR assay. RNA was extracted from all samples and reverse transcribed into cDNA, which served as template for TCR sequencing. SuperScript III was used for first-strand cDNA synthesis, primed with a 2:1 mix of oligo-dT and random hexamers. A synthetic immune receptor repertoire was used to measure amplification bias, and any remaining bias was corrected computationally. The paper's data handling went like this. Raw reads were preprocessed to remove errors, and CDR3 was defined by IMGT conventions from the conserved cysteine to phenylalanine. Clonality was computed by normalizing Shannon entropy by log2 of the number of productive unique TCRs and subtracting the result from 1. CD4 or CD8 identity of scalp clones was inferred by cross-referencing scalp TCRbeta sequences with sorted blood CD4 and CD8 repertoires. In its TCRdb copy, this immuneACCESS table keeps in-frame sequences only and misses some clones. Where compared with another copy, unresolved V genes explain less than half of these, and the others have no known cause. V and J calls and clone size come straight from that table; D and trimming were deduced from the DNA. Present in this sample are 130,000 or so clones, 61% of which were seen just once. Of the sample, under 7.5% is held by the ten largest clones.

Sample time point, as interpreted from the label and publication: around 4 weeks on oral tofacitinib. The sample's treatment or condition label, decoded: oral pan-JAK inhibitor, 5-10 mg twice daily. Peripheral blood and lesional scalp punch biopsies were obtained from patients with alopecia areata. PBMCs were isolated by density centrifugation and stained for CD3, CD4 and CD8, after which CD4+ and CD8+ T cells were sorted on a FACSAria. CDR3 length: 11 amino acids, cysteine to phenylalanine. The read is trimmed to its CDR3 DNA, 33 bases read in frame from base 1. Trimming accounts for 5 bases at V and 10 bases at J, while the number of junction bases matched to no gene is 7. According to the germline V gene, CDR1 reads SQVTM and CDR2 reads ANQGSEA. The investigation overall reported the following: Because the treated cohort was small and included a single nonresponder, larger studies are needed to assess links between baseline CD8+ expansion and response. Unlike mouse skin, where gammadelta T cells dominate, normal human skin contains resident alphabeta T cells that get sequenced too, which complicates analysis of the scalp TCR repertoire. Lesional scalp, especially in alopecia totalis/universalis, showed higher clonality and more expanded CD8+ clones than normal scalp, suggesting antigenic drive. Shared TCR sequences between patients were less evident than in mice, which may be partly attributable to HLA diversity in the patient population. During tofacitinib treatment, many expanded lesional clones remained in scalp and blood, and this persistence may partly explain relapse after treatment is stopped. Scalp clonality and the number of expanded CD8+ clones among the top 100 scalp clones were significantly decreased by tofacitinib.

This receptor was obtained from a human donor with alopecia areata. The input for sequencing was CD4+ T cells sorted from blood, taken at week 4, from a patient treated with tofacitinib. The rearrangement combines TRBV29-1 with TRBJ1-1, with 7 bases in between that match TRBD1. This receptor carries the CDR3 CSVQRGPGAFF. DNA sequence: TGCAGCGTTCAAAGGGGGCCCGGAGCTTTCTTT.